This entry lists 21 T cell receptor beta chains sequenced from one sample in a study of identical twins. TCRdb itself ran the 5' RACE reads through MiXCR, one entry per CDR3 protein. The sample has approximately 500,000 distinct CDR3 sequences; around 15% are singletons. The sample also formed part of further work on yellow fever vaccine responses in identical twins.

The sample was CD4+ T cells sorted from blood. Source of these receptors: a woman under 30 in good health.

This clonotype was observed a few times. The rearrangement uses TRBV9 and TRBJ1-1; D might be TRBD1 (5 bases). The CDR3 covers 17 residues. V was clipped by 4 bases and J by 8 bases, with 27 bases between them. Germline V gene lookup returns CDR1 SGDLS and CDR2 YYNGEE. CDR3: CASSPNVGVGAKSEAFF. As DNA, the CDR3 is TGTGCCAGCAGCCCGAATGTAGGAGTCGGGGCAAAGTCGGAAGCTTTCTTT.

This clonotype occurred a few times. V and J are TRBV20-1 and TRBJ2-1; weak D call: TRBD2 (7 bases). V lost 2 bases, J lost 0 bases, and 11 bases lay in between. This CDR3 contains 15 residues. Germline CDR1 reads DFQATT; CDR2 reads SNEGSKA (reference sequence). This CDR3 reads CSARSGGVSYNEQFF. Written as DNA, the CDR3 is TGCAGTGCTAGATCGGGGGGCGTCTCCTACAATGAGCAGTTCTTC.

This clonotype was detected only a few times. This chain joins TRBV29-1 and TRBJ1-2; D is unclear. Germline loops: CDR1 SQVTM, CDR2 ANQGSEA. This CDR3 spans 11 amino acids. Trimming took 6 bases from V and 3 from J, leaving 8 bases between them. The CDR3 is CSVRTDYGYTF. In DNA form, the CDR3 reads TGCAGCGTCAGGACGGACTATGGCTACACCTTC.

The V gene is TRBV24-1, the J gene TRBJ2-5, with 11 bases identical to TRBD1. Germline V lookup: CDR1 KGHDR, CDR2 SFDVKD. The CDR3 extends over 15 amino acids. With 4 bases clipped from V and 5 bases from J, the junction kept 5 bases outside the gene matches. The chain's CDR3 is CATSESGTGGETQYF. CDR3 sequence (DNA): TGTGCCACCAGTGAATCCGGGACAGGGGGGGAGACCCAGTACTTC.

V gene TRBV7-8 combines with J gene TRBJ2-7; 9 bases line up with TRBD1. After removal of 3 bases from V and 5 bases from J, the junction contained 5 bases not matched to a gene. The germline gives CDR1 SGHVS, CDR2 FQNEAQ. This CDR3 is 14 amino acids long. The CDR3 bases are TGTGCCAGCAGCTTGGGGACAGGGAGCCACGAGCAGTACGTC. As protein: CASSLGTGSHEQYV.

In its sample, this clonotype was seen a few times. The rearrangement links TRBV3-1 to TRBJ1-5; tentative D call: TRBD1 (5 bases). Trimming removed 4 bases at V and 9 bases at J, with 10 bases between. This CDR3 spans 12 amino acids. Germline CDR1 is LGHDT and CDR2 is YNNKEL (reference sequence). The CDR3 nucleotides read TGTGCCAGCAGCCTTGCAGGGATGCCCCAGCATTTT. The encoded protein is CASSLAGMPQHF.

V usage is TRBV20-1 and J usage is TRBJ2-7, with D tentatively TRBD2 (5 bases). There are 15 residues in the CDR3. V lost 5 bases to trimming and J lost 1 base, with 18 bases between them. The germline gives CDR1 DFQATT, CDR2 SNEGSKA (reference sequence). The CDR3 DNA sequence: TGCAGTGCTCAGCACGCGGGTGGAAGGTCCTACGAGCAGTACGTC. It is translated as CSAQHAGGRSYEQYV.

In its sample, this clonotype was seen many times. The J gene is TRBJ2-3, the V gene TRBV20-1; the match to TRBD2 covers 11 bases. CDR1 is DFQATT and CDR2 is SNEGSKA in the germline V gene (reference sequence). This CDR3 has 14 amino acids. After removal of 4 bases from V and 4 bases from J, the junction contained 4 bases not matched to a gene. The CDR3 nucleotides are TGCAGTGCTATTAGCGGGGGGGCGTCAGATACGCAGTATTTT. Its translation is CSAISGGASDTQYF.

In DNA form, the CDR3 reads TGTGCCAGCAGTATACTGAGCGGGACCGGGGACACCGGGGAGCTGTTTTTT. As protein: CASSILSGTGDTGELFF. J is TRBJ2-2 and V is TRBV6-5; 7 bases map to TRBD2. Germline loops: CDR1 MNHEY, CDR2 SVGAGI. This CDR3 spans 17 amino acids. Unmatched junction bases numbered 12, after V lost 5 bases and J lost 3 bases.

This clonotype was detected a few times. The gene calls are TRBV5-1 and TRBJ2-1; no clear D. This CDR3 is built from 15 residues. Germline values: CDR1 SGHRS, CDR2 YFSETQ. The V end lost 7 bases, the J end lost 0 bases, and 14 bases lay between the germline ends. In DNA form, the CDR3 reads TGCGCCAGCTCCTTACAATCGAACTCCTACAATGAGCAGTTCTTC. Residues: CASSLQSNSYNEQFF.

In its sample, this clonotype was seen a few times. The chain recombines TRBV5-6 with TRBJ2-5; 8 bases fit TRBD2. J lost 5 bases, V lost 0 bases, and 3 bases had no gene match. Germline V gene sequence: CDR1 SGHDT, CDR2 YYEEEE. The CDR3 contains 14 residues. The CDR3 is CASSLARLAETQYF. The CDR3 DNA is TGTGCCAGCAGCTTGGCGCGACTAGCGGAGACCCAGTACTTC.

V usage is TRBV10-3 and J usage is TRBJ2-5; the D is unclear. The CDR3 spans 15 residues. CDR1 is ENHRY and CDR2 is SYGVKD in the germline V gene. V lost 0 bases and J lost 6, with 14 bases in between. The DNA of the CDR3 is TGTGCCATCAGTGAGTCGGGCCAAAAAGAAAAGACCCAGTACTTC. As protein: CAISESGQKEKTQYF.

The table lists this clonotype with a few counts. The CDR3 loop is CASNDGGSIYGYTF. Written as DNA, the CDR3 is TGTGCCAGCAACGACGGTGGAAGTATCTATGGCTACACCTTC. The chain carries TRBV6-1 and TRBJ1-2; D remains ambiguous. Trimming stripped 7 bases from V and 4 bases from J, with 16 bases between. This CDR3 is built from 14 residues. Germline CDR1 is MNHNS and CDR2 is SASEGT.

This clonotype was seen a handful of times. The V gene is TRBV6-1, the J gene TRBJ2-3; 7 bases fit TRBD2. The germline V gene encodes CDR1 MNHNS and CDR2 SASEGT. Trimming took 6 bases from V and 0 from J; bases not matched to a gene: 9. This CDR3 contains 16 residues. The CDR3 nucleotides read TGTGCCAGCAGACAGACTCGCGGGGGAAGCACAGATACGCAGTATTTT. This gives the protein CASRQTRGGSTDTQYF.

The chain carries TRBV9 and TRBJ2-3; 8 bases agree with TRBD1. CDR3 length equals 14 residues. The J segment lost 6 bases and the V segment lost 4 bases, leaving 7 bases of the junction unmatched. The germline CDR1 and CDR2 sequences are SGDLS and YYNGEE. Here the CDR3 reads CASSFTQGADTQYF. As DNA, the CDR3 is TGTGCCAGCAGCTTTACGCAGGGGGCCGATACGCAGTATTTT.

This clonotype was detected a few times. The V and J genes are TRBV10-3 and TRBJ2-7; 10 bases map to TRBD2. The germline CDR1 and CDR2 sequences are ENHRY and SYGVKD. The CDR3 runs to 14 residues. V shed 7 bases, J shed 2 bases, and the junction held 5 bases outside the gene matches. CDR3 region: CAINVSGGAYEQYV. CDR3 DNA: TGTGCCATCAATGTCAGCGGGGGGGCCTACGAGCAGTACGTC.

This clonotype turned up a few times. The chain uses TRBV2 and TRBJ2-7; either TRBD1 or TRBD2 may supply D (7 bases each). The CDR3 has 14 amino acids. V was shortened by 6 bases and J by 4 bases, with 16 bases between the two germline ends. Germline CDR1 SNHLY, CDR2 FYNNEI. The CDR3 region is CASRSGTVLYEQYV. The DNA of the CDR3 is TGTGCCAGCAGGAGCGGGACAGTCTTATACGAGCAGTACGTC.

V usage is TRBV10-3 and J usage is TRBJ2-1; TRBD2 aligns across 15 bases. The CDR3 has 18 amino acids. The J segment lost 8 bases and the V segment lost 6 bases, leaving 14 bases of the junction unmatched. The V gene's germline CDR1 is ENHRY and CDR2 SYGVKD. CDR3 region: CAISKQPGLAGGSDEQFF. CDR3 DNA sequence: TGTGCCATCAGCAAACAACCGGGACTAGCGGGAGGTTCGGATGAGCAGTTCTTC.

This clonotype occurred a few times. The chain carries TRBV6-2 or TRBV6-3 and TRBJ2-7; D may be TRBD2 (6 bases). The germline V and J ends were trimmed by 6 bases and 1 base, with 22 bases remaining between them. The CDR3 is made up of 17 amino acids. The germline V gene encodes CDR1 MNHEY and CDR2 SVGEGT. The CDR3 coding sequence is TGTGCCAGCAGACCAACCTGGCGGAGGGGATCTTCCTACGAGCAGTACTTC. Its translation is CASRPTWRRGSSYEQYF.

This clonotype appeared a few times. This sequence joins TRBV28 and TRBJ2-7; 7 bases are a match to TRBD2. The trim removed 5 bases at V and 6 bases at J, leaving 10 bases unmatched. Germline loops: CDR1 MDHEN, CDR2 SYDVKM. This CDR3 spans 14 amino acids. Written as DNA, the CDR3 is TGTGCCAGCAGTAACCCGGGACTACTTCGCGAGCAGTACTTC. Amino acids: CASSNPGLLREQYF. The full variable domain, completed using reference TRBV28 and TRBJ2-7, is DVKVTQSSRYLVKRTGEKVFLECVQDMDHENMFWYRQDPGLGLRLIYFSYDVKMKEKGDIPEGYSVSREKKERFSLILESASTNQTSMYLCASSNPGLLREQYFGPGTRLTVT.

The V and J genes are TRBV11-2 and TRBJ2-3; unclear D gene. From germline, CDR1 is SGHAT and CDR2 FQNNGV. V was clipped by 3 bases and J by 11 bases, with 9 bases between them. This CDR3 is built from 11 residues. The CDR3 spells CASSFGPRQYF. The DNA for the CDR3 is TGTGCCAGCAGCTTCGGTCCGCGGCAGTATTTT.